A selection of T cell receptor beta chains follows, all from one sample in a study of beta chain features in type 1 diabetes. Generated by immunoSEQ multiplex PCR, the TCRdb table keeps only in-frame clones and is missing some. The data contain some 410,000 clones, about an eighth of them singletons. What was sequenced was naive CD4+ T cells from blood. The receptors shown here come from a woman younger than 30 in good health. CDR3s include the opening cysteine and the closing phenylalanine or tryptophan. Each record gives: J gene, CDR3 length, V gene, CDR3 protein.

j_gene: TRBJ2-1; len: 15; v_gene: TRBV27; CDR3aa: CASSLDLQGRDEQFF
j_gene: TRBJ2-5; len: 14; v_gene: TRBV18; CDR3aa: CASSPPTGWKTQYF
j_gene: TRBJ1-6; len: 14; v_gene: TRBV25-1; CDR3aa: CASGGRAGNSPLHF
j_gene: TRBJ2-4; len: 18; v_gene: TRBV30; CDR3aa: CAWSVLRTSGVVKNIQYF
j_gene: TRBJ2-5; len: 13; v_gene: TRBV18; CDR3aa: CASSPTYQETQYF
j_gene: TRBJ2-3; len: 15; v_gene: TRBV7-9; CDR3aa: CASSLNQGSTDTQYF
j_gene: TRBJ1-2; len: 15; v_gene: TRBV25-1; CDR3aa: CASRGGLGQLYGYTF
j_gene: TRBJ2-1; len: 13; v_gene: TRBV6-6; CDR3aa: CASVGGSYNEQFF
j_gene: TRBJ1-2; len: 15; v_gene: TRBV30; CDR3aa: CAWRKGTGRNNGYTF
j_gene: TRBJ2-5; len: 13; v_gene: TRBV9; CDR3aa: CASSALSAETQYF
j_gene: TRBJ2-3; len: 18; v_gene: TRBV18; CDR3aa: CASSPIHLTSGPLATQYF
j_gene: TRBJ2-7; len: 15; v_gene: TRBV7-2; CDR3aa: CASSLSGSRAYEQYF
j_gene: TRBJ1-1; len: 14; v_gene: TRBV15; CDR3aa: CATSRDPAVTEAFF
j_gene: TRBJ2-1; len: 17; v_gene: TRBV21-1; CDR3aa: CASSKAGYSTRDNEQFF
j_gene: TRBJ1-1; len: 14; v_gene: TRBV18; CDR3aa: CASSLTGDNTEAFF
j_gene: TRBJ1-5; len: 15; v_gene: TRBV28; CDR3aa: CASRPWTRENQPQHF
j_gene: TRBJ2-7; len: 14; v_gene: TRBV7-9; CDR3aa: CASSLGGDLYEQYF
j_gene: TRBJ2-7; len: 13; v_gene: TRBV9; CDR3aa: CASSVRETYEQYF
j_gene: TRBJ2-7; len: 12; v_gene: TRBV19; CDR3aa: CASSIKPSEQYF
j_gene: TRBJ2-1; len: 14; v_gene: TRBV7-2; CDR3aa: CASSIRTSANEQFF
j_gene: TRBJ1-4; len: 14; v_gene: TRBV6-6; CDR3aa: CASSYRPGNEKLFF
j_gene: TRBJ2-2; len: 16; v_gene: TRBV4-2; CDR3aa: CASSRGQGANTGELFF
j_gene: TRBJ2-7; len: 15; v_gene: TRBV27; CDR3aa: CASSGTGTSEVEQYF
j_gene: TRBJ2-7; len: 16; v_gene: TRBV7-2; CDR3aa: CASSLIPALMTYEQYF
j_gene: TRBJ2-5; len: 14; v_gene: TRBV7-3; CDR3aa: CASSLKGFGETQYF
j_gene: TRBJ2-1; len: 14; v_gene: TRBV30; CDR3aa: CAWTSDREGNEQFF
j_gene: TRBJ2-5; len: 15; v_gene: TRBV4-1; CDR3aa: CASSQVGDKRETQYF
j_gene: TRBJ1-2; len: 13; v_gene: TRBV7-2; CDR3aa: CASSRRGGDGYTF
j_gene: TRBJ1-2; len: 13; v_gene: TRBV25-1; CDR3aa: CASSDRSADGYTF
j_gene: TRBJ1-2; len: 14; v_gene: TRBV30; CDR3aa: CAWNTGIGNYGYTF
j_gene: TRBJ2-7; len: 13; v_gene: TRBV7-3; CDR3aa: CASSDTGTYEQYF
j_gene: TRBJ1-2; len: 15; v_gene: TRBV25-1; CDR3aa: CASSESGTGIRGYTF
j_gene: TRBJ1-6; len: 19; v_gene: TRBV5-1; CDR3aa: CASSLGEARGSSYNSPLHF
j_gene: TRBJ2-1; len: 13; v_gene: TRBV29-1; CDR3aa: CSVLGFRRGEQFF
j_gene: TRBJ2-7; len: 15; v_gene: TRBV9; CDR3aa: CASSVGIRDDYEQYF
j_gene: TRBJ1-5; len: 13; v_gene: TRBV6-5; CDR3aa: CASSRGGNQPQHF
j_gene: TRBJ2-7; len: 13; v_gene: TRBV7-2; CDR3aa: CASREGGADEQYF
j_gene: TRBJ2-1; len: 14; v_gene: TRBV7-8; CDR3aa: CASSLVGVSNEQFF
j_gene: TRBJ1-2; len: 14; v_gene: TRBV9; CDR3aa: CASSVGSGTAGYTF
j_gene: TRBJ2-7; len: 14; v_gene: TRBV9; CDR3aa: CASSSSGISYEQYF
j_gene: TRBJ2-2; len: 16; v_gene: TRBV25-1; CDR3aa: CASSGLSGVNTGELFF
j_gene: TRBJ1-1; len: 14; v_gene: TRBV4-1; CDR3aa: CASSPRQGNTEAFF
j_gene: TRBJ2-2; len: 14; v_gene: TRBV29-1; CDR3aa: CSVKRTANTGELFF
j_gene: TRBJ2-3; len: 15; v_gene: TRBV5-1; CDR3aa: CASSSVAGYTDTQYF
j_gene: TRBJ2-1; len: 14; v_gene: TRBV10-3; CDR3aa: CAIAKASGANEQFF
j_gene: TRBJ2-1; len: 13; v_gene: TRBV28; CDR3aa: CASSVPMGTEQFF
j_gene: TRBJ1-2; len: 13; v_gene: TRBV15; CDR3aa: CATSSQRGIGYTF
j_gene: TRBJ2-5; len: 15; v_gene: TRBV6-5; CDR3aa: CASSYPAGGGETQYF
j_gene: TRBJ2-3; len: 13; v_gene: TRBV4-3; CDR3aa: CASSQRIADTQYF
j_gene: TRBJ2-4; len: 13; v_gene: TRBV6-1; CDR3aa: CASSAGLKNIQYF
j_gene: TRBJ2-7; len: 13; v_gene: TRBV6-6; CDR3aa: CASRPGGSYEQYF
j_gene: TRBJ2-5; len: 11; v_gene: TRBV12-5; CDR3aa: CASVPRGAQYF
j_gene: TRBJ2-1; len: 14; v_gene: TRBV2; CDR3aa: CASSVEGVHSEQFF
j_gene: TRBJ2-4; len: 17; v_gene: TRBV2; CDR3aa: CASSDPARDRVKNIQYF
j_gene: TRBJ2-5; len: 15; v_gene: TRBV27; CDR3aa: CASSYSGGARETQYF
j_gene: TRBJ2-3; len: 14; v_gene: TRBV7-3; CDR3aa: CASSLTGSTDTQYF
j_gene: TRBJ2-3; len: 14; v_gene: TRBV9; CDR3aa: CASSVGSRTDTQYF